Below, 6 T cell receptor beta chains from the same sample are listed, as sequenced in a study of shared clonotypes between healthy human individuals. The protocol was immunoSEQ multiplex PCR, while the TCRdb copy is restricted to in-frame clones and leaves out a portion. The sample lists about 870,000 clones, nearly 95% occurring once. As defined, naive CD8 cells were CD45RO-negative and positively selected for CCR7, with terminally differentiated effector memory CD45RA+ cells excluded. Sample: naive CD8+ T cells sorted from blood. These receptors all come from a man aged 25-45 years in good health.

This chain links TRBV6-1 with TRBJ1-5, with D unresolved. The CDR3 totals 15 residues. V dropped 4 bases and J dropped 7 bases, with 17 bases sitting between them. Per the germline V gene, CDR1 is MNHNS and CDR2 is SASEGT. The DNA for the CDR3 is TGTGCCAGCAGTGTTGGCCTAGGGATTAGGCAGCCCCAGCATTTT. It specifies CASSVGLGIRQPQHF.

This chain connects TRBV7-2 to TRBJ2-4; 14 bases map to TRBD2. The CDR3 runs to 16 residues. The ends lost 6 bases at V and 8 bases at J; junction bases unmatched: 9. From germline, CDR1 is SGHTA and CDR2 FQGNSA. CDR3 region: CASRAGLAGVLDIQYF. DNA of the CDR3: TGTGCCAGCAGGGCGGGACTAGCGGGAGTGCTTGACATTCAGTACTTC.

This chain connects TRBV18 to TRBJ2-1; D is perhaps TRBD2 (5 bases). Trimming left V 3 bases short and J 0 bases short, with 15 bases between. Germline CDR1 is KGHSH and CDR2 is LQKENI. The CDR3 loop spans 17 amino acids. CDR3 nucleotide sequence: TGTGCCAGCTCACCGCCTGAGAGGGTTTACTCCTACAATGAGCAGTTCTTC. Translation: CASSPPERVYSYNEQFF.

The rearrangement links TRBV9 to TRBJ2-7, with 9 bases identical to TRBD2. From germline, CDR1 is SGDLS and CDR2 YYNGEE. This CDR3 contains 15 residues. With 3 bases clipped from V and 1 base from J, the junction kept 5 bases outside the gene matches. CDR3 sequence (DNA): TGTGCCAGCAGCGACGGGACTAGCATATCCTACGAGCAGTACTTC. This translates into CASSDGTSISYEQYF.

This clone was counted once. This rearrangement joins TRBV30 to TRBJ2-7; a possible D gene is TRBD2 (5 bases). The CDR3 consists of 11 residues. V was pared by 2 bases and J by 7 bases, with 9 bases between. Looked up from germline, CDR1 is GTSNPN and CDR2 is SVGIG (reference sequence). The CDR3: CAWSSPGEQYF. For the CDR3, the DNA is TGTGCCTGGAGTTCTCCGGGAGAGCAGTACTTC.

The rearrangement links TRBV2 to TRBJ2-1; D gene uncertain. In germline, CDR1 is SNHLY, CDR2 FYNNEI. The CDR3 runs 10 residues. Trimming left V 10 bases short and J 12 bases short, with 13 bases between. This chain's CDR3 is CATRALWQFF. In nucleotides, the CDR3 is TGTGCCACCAGAGCGTTATGGCAGTTCTTC.